The rows below give T cell receptor beta chains drawn from one sample of a study of control samples from healthy donors and cancer patients. Method: immunoSEQ multiplex PCR; TCRdb's copy keeps in-frame clones and lacks some. The top ten clones hold less than 15% of a sample with roughly 100,000 clones, roughly 85% of them seen once. Sequenced material: blood. All receptors derive from a woman aged 50 to 60 in good health. Each CDR3 is given with its conserved first and last residue. Each record gives: clone size, J gene, V gene, D gene, CDR3 DNA, CDR3 protein. D genes are given only for firm matches. Not all rows give a size; the values are once, few, many and, for expanded clones, a class.

clone_size: -; j_call: TRBJ1-2; v_call: TRBV9; d_call: -; cdr3_nt: TGTGCCAGCAGCGTTTACAGGGCGGGCGGAGGCTACACCTTC; cdr3_aa: CASSVYRAGGGYTF
clone_size: -; j_call: TRBJ2-1; v_call: TRBV11-2; d_call: -; cdr3_nt: TGTGCCAGCAGCTACTTAGCAGGGAGCACCCACAATGAGCAGTTCTTC; cdr3_aa: CASSYLAGSTHNEQFF
clone_size: -; j_call: TRBJ2-2; v_call: TRBV10-1; d_call: TRBD1; cdr3_nt: TGCGCCAGCAGTGAGTTAACAGGGGAGAACACCGGGGAGCTGTTTTTT; cdr3_aa: CASSELTGENTGELFF
clone_size: -; j_call: TRBJ1-6; v_call: TRBV6-5; d_call: -; cdr3_nt: TGTGAAGGGGGGGGCGCACCCCTCCACTTT; cdr3_aa: CEGGGAPLHF
clone_size: -; j_call: TRBJ2-1; v_call: TRBV12-5; d_call: -; cdr3_nt: TGTGCTACCTCCTTGGGGTTTCCCGAGCAGTTCTTC; cdr3_aa: CATSLGFPEQFF
clone_size: -; j_call: TRBJ2-7; v_call: TRBV19; d_call: TRBD1; cdr3_nt: TGTGCCAGTAGTAGGACCTGGGACAGTAAATACGAGCAGTACTTC; cdr3_aa: CASSRTWDSKYEQYF
clone_size: -; j_call: TRBJ2-2; v_call: TRBV7-3; d_call: -; cdr3_nt: TGTGCCAGCAGCAGATCTAGCGACCACGGGGAGCTGTTTTTT; cdr3_aa: CASSRSSDHGELFF
clone_size: -; j_call: TRBJ1-2; v_call: TRBV9; d_call: TRBD1; cdr3_nt: TGTGCCAGCAGCCAGGGGACAGGGTCAAACTATGGCTACACCTTC; cdr3_aa: CASSQGTGSNYGYTF
clone_size: once; j_call: TRBJ1-2; v_call: TRBV6-5; d_call: TRBD1; cdr3_nt: TGTGCCAGCAGTTACGGACAGGGACAAATCTATGGCTACACCTTC; cdr3_aa: CASSYGQGQIYGYTF
clone_size: -; j_call: TRBJ2-3; v_call: TRBV7-8; d_call: TRBD2; cdr3_nt: TGTGCCAGCAGCCCACGGACTAGCGGGGGCCACACAGATACGCAGTATTTT; cdr3_aa: CASSPRTSGGHTDTQYF
clone_size: -; j_call: TRBJ2-7; v_call: TRBV29-1; d_call: -; cdr3_nt: TGCAGCGTTGAAGATCGACGGGACCCCAGGGGTCGCACCTACGAGCAGTACTTC; cdr3_aa: CSVEDRRDPRGRTYEQYF
clone_size: -; j_call: TRBJ2-7; v_call: TRBV3-1/TRBV3-2; d_call: -; cdr3_nt: TGTGCCAGCAGCCAAGTGCCAGAAATCTACGAGCAGTACTTC; cdr3_aa: CASSQVPEIYEQYF
clone_size: -; j_call: TRBJ2-3; v_call: TRBV6-5; d_call: -; cdr3_nt: TGTGCCAGCAGCAACGATGTCGGCACAGATACGCAGTATTTT; cdr3_aa: CASSNDVGTDTQYF
clone_size: -; j_call: TRBJ1-2; v_call: TRBV6-5; d_call: TRBD1; cdr3_nt: TGTGCCAGCAGGGGGACAGCCAACTATGGCTACACCTTC; cdr3_aa: CASRGTANYGYTF
clone_size: few; j_call: TRBJ1-1; v_call: TRBV29-1; d_call: TRBD1; cdr3_nt: TGCAGCGTTGCCGAGGGGGCGCGATTCACTGAAGCTTTCTTT; cdr3_aa: CSVAEGARFTEAFF
clone_size: few; j_call: TRBJ1-2; v_call: TRBV6-2/TRBV6-3; d_call: -; cdr3_nt: TGTGCCAGCAGTCGCGAGGCCGGCAGAGGGATATATAACTATGGCTACACCTTC; cdr3_aa: CASSREAGRGIYNYGYTF
clone_size: once; j_call: TRBJ1-1; v_call: TRBV6-5; d_call: -; cdr3_nt: TGTGCCAGCAGCGCCGGTGGGAACACTGAAGCTTTCTTT; cdr3_aa: CASSAGGNTEAFF
clone_size: -; j_call: TRBJ2-1; v_call: TRBV7-2; d_call: TRBD2; cdr3_nt: TGTGCCAGCAGCTCTGGACTAGCGGGAGGGCCTGGCTCCTACAATGAGCAGTTCTTC; cdr3_aa: CASSSGLAGGPGSYNEQFF
clone_size: -; j_call: TRBJ1-5; v_call: TRBV19; d_call: TRBD1; cdr3_nt: TGTGCCAGTAGTGACGGGACAGGGATCGATAGCAATCAGCCCCAGCATTTT; cdr3_aa: CASSDGTGIDSNQPQHF
clone_size: -; j_call: TRBJ2-1; v_call: TRBV11-3; d_call: TRBD2; cdr3_nt: TGTGCCAGCAGCTTAAGGGGACTAGCGGGCTCCTACAATGAGCAGTTCTTC; cdr3_aa: CASSLRGLAGSYNEQFF
clone_size: -; j_call: TRBJ2-7; v_call: TRBV4-2; d_call: -; cdr3_nt: TGTGCCAGCAGCCAAGCTTCCGGGACAAGCAGCTCCTACGAGCAGTACTTC; cdr3_aa: CASSQASGTSSSYEQYF
clone_size: -; j_call: TRBJ2-1; v_call: TRBV7-2; d_call: -; cdr3_nt: TGTGCCAGCAGCTTCACCTACAATGAGCAGTTCTTC; cdr3_aa: CASSFTYNEQFF
clone_size: few; j_call: TRBJ2-3; v_call: TRBV28; d_call: TRBD2; cdr3_nt: TGTGCCAGCCCCCCAGGAGCGGGGGGGGTGGGAGATACGCAGTATTTT; cdr3_aa: CASPPGAGGVGDTQYF
clone_size: -; j_call: TRBJ1-1; v_call: TRBV6-1; d_call: -; cdr3_nt: TGTGCCAGCAGTGAAAGAACGACAAAGGGGCCTGAAGCTTTCTTT; cdr3_aa: CASSERTTKGPEAFF
clone_size: -; j_call: TRBJ2-1; v_call: TRBV28; d_call: TRBD2; cdr3_nt: TGTGTCAGCAGTCAGACTAGCGGGGGGAATGAGCAGTTCTTC; cdr3_aa: CVSSQTSGGNEQFF
clone_size: few; j_call: TRBJ2-3; v_call: TRBV20-1; d_call: -; cdr3_nt: TGCAGTGCTAGTTTAGGAGGCGGGGCGACGCAGTATTTT; cdr3_aa: CSASLGGGATQYF
clone_size: -; j_call: TRBJ2-7; v_call: TRBV5-1; d_call: -; cdr3_nt: TGCGCCAGCAGCAGAGGGGACAACGGGAGCGAGCAGTACTTC; cdr3_aa: CASSRGDNGSEQYF
clone_size: -; j_call: TRBJ1-3; v_call: TRBV28; d_call: -; cdr3_nt: TGTGCCAGCAGGCCTGACGGCCACTCTGGAAACACCATATATTTT; cdr3_aa: CASRPDGHSGNTIYF
clone_size: -; j_call: TRBJ2-3; v_call: TRBV6-1; d_call: TRBD2; cdr3_nt: TGTGCCAGCAGTGAATGGAGGGCGGGGGGCTCTAGCACAGATACGCAGTATTTT; cdr3_aa: CASSEWRAGGSSTDTQYF
clone_size: -; j_call: TRBJ1-4; v_call: TRBV19; d_call: -; cdr3_nt: TGTGCCAGTAGCCCACTCTCTACGGAAACAACTAATGAAAAACTGTTTTTT; cdr3_aa: CASSPLSTETTNEKLFF
clone_size: -; j_call: TRBJ2-7; v_call: TRBV7-8; d_call: -; cdr3_nt: TGTGCCAGCAGCTTAACGGACAGCTCCTACGAGCAGTACTTC; cdr3_aa: CASSLTDSSYEQYF
clone_size: -; j_call: TRBJ1-2; v_call: TRBV7-9; d_call: -; cdr3_nt: TGTGCCAGCAGCTTAGACGGGAGAGACTATGGCTACACCTTC; cdr3_aa: CASSLDGRDYGYTF
clone_size: -; j_call: TRBJ1-2; v_call: TRBV27; d_call: -; cdr3_nt: TGTGCCAGCAGTTTACGGGGGAGGGGTAACTATGGCTACACCTTC; cdr3_aa: CASSLRGRGNYGYTF
clone_size: -; j_call: TRBJ1-2; v_call: TRBV12-2; d_call: -; cdr3_nt: TGTGCAAGTCGCTTACCCCGGTTGGAATCTAACTATGGCTACACCTTC; cdr3_aa: CASRLPRLESNYGYTF
clone_size: many; j_call: TRBJ2-7; v_call: TRBV23-1; d_call: TRBD1; cdr3_nt: TGCGCCAGCAGTCAGTTCAACCGGGACAGCTCCTACGAGCAGTACTTC; cdr3_aa: CASSQFNRDSSYEQYF
clone_size: -; j_call: TRBJ2-7; v_call: TRBV21-1; d_call: -; cdr3_nt: TGTGCCAGCAGCAAATCTCCTGGGGGGGCCCGGGTGTACGAGCAGTACTTC; cdr3_aa: CASSKSPGGARVYEQYF
clone_size: -; j_call: TRBJ1-3; v_call: TRBV28; d_call: -; cdr3_nt: TGTGCCAGCAACCCAAGTGGCTCTGGAAACACCATATATTTT; cdr3_aa: CASNPSGSGNTIYF
clone_size: -; j_call: TRBJ1-1; v_call: TRBV1; d_call: -; cdr3_nt: TGCACCAGCAGCCAATTCCTTACAGGGGACACTGAAGCTTTCTTT; cdr3_aa: CTSSQFLTGDTEAFF
clone_size: -; j_call: TRBJ2-2; v_call: TRBV2; d_call: -; cdr3_nt: TGTGCCAGCAGAGACCCCGCGGACGCCAGAACCGGGGAGCTGTTTTTT; cdr3_aa: CASRDPADARTGELFF
clone_size: -; j_call: TRBJ1-2; v_call: TRBV3-1/TRBV3-2; d_call: -; cdr3_nt: TGTGCCAGCAGCCAAGAGGATGGGGGCACTAACTATGGCTACACCTTC; cdr3_aa: CASSQEDGGTNYGYTF
clone_size: -; j_call: TRBJ2-7; v_call: TRBV11-3; d_call: -; cdr3_nt: TGTGCCAGCAGCGACTTCGACAGGTGGAAGTTTGACGGGACACAGTACGAGCAGTACTTC; cdr3_aa: CASSDFDRWKFDGTQYEQYF
clone_size: -; j_call: TRBJ2-5; v_call: TRBV18; d_call: -; cdr3_nt: TGTGCCAGCTCACCACAAAGCCAAGAGACCCAGTACTTC; cdr3_aa: CASSPQSQETQYF
clone_size: -; j_call: TRBJ2-2; v_call: TRBV6-5; d_call: TRBD2; cdr3_nt: TGTGCCAGCAGTTACGAAGCGGGAGGGCCGGTCGGGGAGCTGTTTTTT; cdr3_aa: CASSYEAGGPVGELFF
clone_size: few; j_call: TRBJ2-2; v_call: TRBV3-1/TRBV3-2; d_call: -; cdr3_nt: TGTGCCAGCAGCCAAGATCAAGGCGGGGAGCTGTTTTTT; cdr3_aa: CASSQDQGGELFF
clone_size: -; j_call: TRBJ2-1; v_call: TRBV19; d_call: TRBD2; cdr3_nt: TGTGCCAGTAGACCTGGACTAGCGGGAAGCTCCTACAATGAGCAGTTCTTC; cdr3_aa: CASRPGLAGSSYNEQFF
clone_size: -; j_call: TRBJ1-1; v_call: TRBV12-3/TRBV12-4; d_call: -; cdr3_nt: TGTGCCAGCAGTTTCGGGCAGTTCGCTGAAGCTTTCTTT; cdr3_aa: CASSFGQFAEAFF
clone_size: -; j_call: TRBJ1-5; v_call: TRBV3-1/TRBV3-2; d_call: -; cdr3_nt: TGTGCCAGCAGCCAAGACAGGTATCAGCCCCAGCATTTT; cdr3_aa: CASSQDRYQPQHF
clone_size: -; j_call: TRBJ2-2; v_call: TRBV7-3; d_call: TRBD2; cdr3_nt: TGTGCCAGCAGCTCCCTAGCGGGAGGAAACACCGGGGAGCTGTTTTTT; cdr3_aa: CASSSLAGGNTGELFF
clone_size: -; j_call: TRBJ1-1; v_call: TRBV12-5; d_call: -; cdr3_nt: TGTGCTAGTGGTTTGGCCGGGACACTTTCCACTGAAGCTTTCTTT; cdr3_aa: CASGLAGTLSTEAFF
clone_size: -; j_call: TRBJ2-5; v_call: TRBV3-1/TRBV3-2; d_call: -; cdr3_nt: TGTGCCAGCAGCCAAGGGAATGTGGACGAGACCCAGTACTTC; cdr3_aa: CASSQGNVDETQYF
clone_size: -; j_call: TRBJ1-4; v_call: TRBV9; d_call: TRBD1; cdr3_nt: TGTGCCAGCAGCGTAGGGGGACAGGGAGGAACTAATGAAAAACTGTTTTTT; cdr3_aa: CASSVGGQGGTNEKLFF
clone_size: -; j_call: TRBJ1-3; v_call: TRBV5-5; d_call: -; cdr3_nt: TGTGCCAGCACCCCAGTAGTCTCTGGAAACACCATATATTTT; cdr3_aa: CASTPVVSGNTIYF
clone_size: -; j_call: TRBJ2-2; v_call: TRBV30; d_call: TRBD2; cdr3_nt: TGTGCCTGGAGTTTTCCGGGACTAGCGGTACCCGGGGAGCTGTTTTTT; cdr3_aa: CAWSFPGLAVPGELFF
clone_size: few; j_call: TRBJ2-2; v_call: TRBV2; d_call: TRBD2; cdr3_nt: TGTGCCAGCAGTGGGACTAGCGCTGACACCGGGGAGCTGTTTTTT; cdr3_aa: CASSGTSADTGELFF